Listed here are 16 T cell receptor beta chains from one sample, sequenced in a study of Ad26.COV2.S vaccination and SARS-CoV-2 variants. Only in-frame clones appear in the TCRdb table, and some are missing; sequencing was by immunoSEQ multiplex PCR. The sample includes some 400,000 clones, around 91% of them seen just once. Treatment here: over 15 received Ad26.COV2.S at low or high dose, single or two shots; several received placebo; per-sample allocation not given. Repertoires come from day 63 after the first vaccine or placebo injection. Sequenced here: peripheral blood, sampled in a trial of Ad26.COV2.S vaccine versus placebo. The receptor set was obtained from a person aged 18-65 years who received the Ad26.COV2.S COVID-19 vaccine or a placebo.

The gene calls are TRBV25-1 and TRBJ1-6, with unresolved D. The CDR3 runs 14 residues. Trimming pared 7 bases from V and 10 bases from J, leaving 17 bases between. Per germline, CDR1 MGHDK and CDR2 SYGVNS. CDR3 bases: TGTGCCAGCAATCGGAACACCAACCACTCACCCCTCCACTTT. Protein sequence: CASNRNTNHSPLHF.

This sequence joins TRBV27 and TRBJ2-6; D is undetermined. Trimming stripped 6 bases from V and 0 bases from J, with 9 bases between. This CDR3 comprises 15 residues. Per the germline V gene, CDR1 is MNHEY and CDR2 is SMNVEV (reference sequence). The CDR3 DNA is TGTGCCAGCAGAAAATCTCTCTCTGGGGCCAACGTCCTGACTTTC. This translates into CASRKSLSGANVLTF.

This rearrangement joins TRBV11-3 to TRBJ1-1; D not resolved. Trimming shortened V by 6 bases and J by 0 bases, and 8 bases separated the two germline ends. CDR1 is SGHNT and CDR2 is YENEEA in the germline V gene. This CDR3 comprises 13 residues. CDR3 in amino acids: CASSLPVNTEAFF. The CDR3 coding sequence is TGTGCCAGCAGTTTACCGGTGAACACTGAAGCTTTCTTT.

With respect to this clone: At the DNA level, this CDR3 is encoded by other sequences in the same sample as well. The rearrangement links TRBV18 to TRBJ1-4; D is unclear. V was clipped by 2 bases and J by 0 bases, with 4 bases between them. Germline-derived CDR1 and CDR2 are KGHSH and LQKENI. The CDR3 runs to 14 residues. CDR3 loop: CASSPGATNEKLFF. CDR3 DNA: TGTGCCAGCTCACCAGGAGCAACTAATGAAAAACTGTTTTTT.

The chain joins TRBV5-4 to TRBJ2-3, with 9 bases that match TRBD1. Germline V gene lookup returns CDR1 SGHNT and CDR2 YYREEE (reference sequence). The CDR3 is 15 residues long. The V and J ends lost 4 bases and 3 bases, in that order; junction bases with no gene match: 6. The CDR3 sequence: CASSLQGAQTDTQYF. CDR3 bases: TGTGCCAGCAGCCTACAGGGGGCGCAAACAGATACGCAGTATTTT. Looking up the rest from reference TRBV5-4 and TRBJ2-3 gives the full variable domain: ETGVTQSPTHLIKTRGQQVTLRCSSQSGHNTVSWYQQALGQGPQFIFQYYREEENGRGNFPPRFSGLQFPNYSSELNVNALELDDSALYLCASSLQGAQTDTQYFGPGTRLTVL.

The chain recombines TRBV18 with TRBJ1-5; maybe TRBD1 (5 bases). The length of the CDR3 is 14 residues. V was pared by 4 bases and J by 7 bases, with 14 bases between. Looked up from germline, CDR1 is KGHSH and CDR2 is LQKENI. The CDR3 sequence is CASSQGQLGQPQHF. CDR3 coding DNA: TGTGCCAGCTCACAAGGACAACTCGGGCAGCCCCAGCATTTT.

The J gene is TRBJ2-1, the V gene TRBV5-4, with a weak D call TRBD1 (6 bases). V shed 3 bases and J shed 1 base, with 11 bases lying between them. The CDR3 sequence is 15 residues long. Germline assignment: CDR1 SGHNT and CDR2 YYREEE (reference sequence). The CDR3 region is CASSSTGQSYNEQFF. The CDR3 DNA sequence: TGTGCCAGCAGCTCCACCGGACAGTCCTACAATGAGCAGTTCTTC.

This chain links TRBV7-9 with TRBJ1-3, with D possibly being TRBD1 (6 bases). V lost 6 bases and J lost 0, with 24 bases in between. Looked up from germline, CDR1 is SEHNR and CDR2 is FQNEAQ (reference sequence). This CDR3 has 19 residues. The CDR3 spells CASRTGLGAGEDSGNTIYF. The CDR3 DNA reads as TGTGCCAGCAGGACCGGACTGGGTGCAGGGGAGGACTCTGGAAACACCATATATTTT. The variable domain in full, completed from reference TRBV7-9 and TRBJ1-3, reads DTGVSQNPRHKITKRGQNVTFRCDPISEHNRLYWYRQTLGQGPEFLTYFQNEAQLEKSRLLSDRFSAERPKGSFSTLEIQRTEQGDSAMYLCASRTGLGAGEDSGNTIYFGEGSWLTVV.

This clone has just a few counts. CDR3 residues: CASTLPGGNQPQHF. In nucleotides, the CDR3 is TGTGCCAGCACGCTACCCGGAGGCAATCAGCCCCAGCATTTT. The rearrangement links TRBV21-1 to TRBJ1-5. TRBV21-1 is designated a pseudogene. The CDR3 spans 14 residues.

The chain recombines TRBV19 with TRBJ2-2; D unclear. The CDR3 consists of 12 residues. Germline V gene lookup returns CDR1 LNHDA and CDR2 SQIVND (reference sequence). V was clipped by 5 bases and J by 13 bases, with 14 bases between them. CDR3 in amino acids: CASSPNGVLLFF. The DNA of the CDR3 is TGTGCCAGTAGTCCTAACGGCGTACTGCTGTTTTTT.

The V and J genes are TRBV19 and TRBJ2-2; no firm D call. This CDR3 is built from 17 residues. Germline assignment: CDR1 LNHDA and CDR2 SQIVND (reference sequence). Trimming removed 5 bases at V and 5 bases at J, with 21 bases between. Here the CDR3 reads CASSPQRSPLGTGELFF. In DNA form, the CDR3 reads TGTGCCAGTAGTCCACAACGAAGTCCTTTAGGGACCGGGGAGCTGTTTTTT.

This chain links TRBV7-9 with TRBJ2-5, with D perhaps TRBD2 (7 bases). V lost 2 bases, J lost 4 bases, and 11 bases lay in between. Germline V gene data show CDR1 as SEHNR and CDR2 as FQNEAQ (reference sequence). This CDR3 region has 14 residues. The CDR3 region has the DNA TGTGCCAGCAGCTTAAGTGGGGGGGCAGAGACCCAGTACTTC. This codes for CASSLSGGAETQYF.

The chain is built from TRBV5-8 and TRBJ2-7; D perhaps matches TRBD1 (5 bases). Germline assignment: CDR1 SGHTS and CDR2 YDEGEE. With 3 bases removed from V and 2 bases from J, the gap between germline ends came to 12 bases. The CDR3 sequence is 14 residues long. The CDR3 DNA sequence: TGTGCCAGCAGCTCCCTAGGGGCCACCTACGAGCAGTACTTC. Encoded protein: CASSSLGATYEQYF.

V gene TRBV28 combines with J gene TRBJ1-1; D remains unclear. In germline, CDR1 is MDHEN, CDR2 SYDVKM. Trimming removed 7 bases from V and 2 bases from J, with 11 bases in between. The CDR3 consists of 13 residues. This CDR3 is CASKGVINTEAFF. DNA for the CDR3: TGTGCCAGCAAAGGAGTGATAAACACTGAAGCTTTCTTT.

The V and J genes are TRBV7-6 and TRBJ2-2; D is unresolved. Germline loops: CDR1 SGHVS, CDR2 FNYEAQ. The germline V and J ends were trimmed by 1 base and 6 bases, with 6 bases remaining between them. The CDR3 runs 13 residues. For the CDR3, the DNA is TGTGCCAGCAGCTTAGAGGTTTCCGGGGAGCTGTTTTTT. Amino acids: CASSLEVSGELFF.

The V gene is TRBV30, the J gene TRBJ1-5; the D gene is possibly TRBD1 (5 bases). CDR1 and CDR2 from the germline V gene are GTSNPN and SVGIG (reference sequence). Trimming cost V 2 bases and J 2 bases, with 19 bases left between them. The CDR3 length is 17 residues. CDR3 loop: CAWSPRQGTVRNQPQHF. The DNA of the CDR3 is TGTGCCTGGAGTCCGAGGCAGGGTACGGTCCGCAATCAGCCCCAGCATTTT.